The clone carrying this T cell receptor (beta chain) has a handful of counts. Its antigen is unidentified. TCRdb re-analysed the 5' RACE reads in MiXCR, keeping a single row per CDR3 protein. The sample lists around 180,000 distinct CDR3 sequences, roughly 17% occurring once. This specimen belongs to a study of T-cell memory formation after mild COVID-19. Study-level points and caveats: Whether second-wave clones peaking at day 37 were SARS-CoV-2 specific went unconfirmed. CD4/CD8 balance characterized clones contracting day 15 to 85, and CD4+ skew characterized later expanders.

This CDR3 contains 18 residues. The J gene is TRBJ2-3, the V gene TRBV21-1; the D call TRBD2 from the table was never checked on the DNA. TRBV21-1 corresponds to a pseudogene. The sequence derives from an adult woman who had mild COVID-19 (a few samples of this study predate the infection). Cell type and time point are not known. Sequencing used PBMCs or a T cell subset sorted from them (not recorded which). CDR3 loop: CASTSLAGVSSLTDTQYF. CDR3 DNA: TGTGCCAGCACCTCACTAGCGGGGGTCTCCTCCCTGACAGATACGCAGTATTTT.